Following are 23 T cell receptor beta chains from one sample sequenced in a study of shared clonotypes between healthy human individuals. The assay was immunoSEQ multiplex PCR, and TCRdb's table has in-frame clones only and misses some. The profile shows roughly 2.2 million clones, roughly 90% of them singletons. The sequenced material came from naive CD4+ T cells from PBMCs. The subset: CD45RA+ positively selected. These receptors came from a man between 18 and 35 years old in good health. Some clones in this sample may be carry-over from other donors' samples.

The chain employs TRBV27 and TRBJ2-7; D uncertain. Germline CDR1 MNHEY, CDR2 SMNVEV (reference sequence). The CDR3 contains 13 residues. With 5 bases removed from V and 2 bases from J, the gap between germline ends came to 10 bases. CDR3 loop: CASSHTDTYEQYF. CDR3 coding DNA: TGTGCCAGCAGTCATACTGACACCTACGAGCAGTACTTC.

The chain combines TRBV9 with TRBJ2-6; 11 positions agree with TRBD1. The V segment lost 2 bases and the J segment 2 bases; nucleotides outside the gene matches: 3. There are 17 residues in the CDR3. Germline lookup yields CDR1 SGDLS and CDR2 YYNGEE. The CDR3 protein is CASSVAGQGAGANVLTF. DNA for the CDR3: TGTGCCAGCAGCGTTGCGGGACAGGGGGCTGGGGCCAACGTCCTGACTTTC.

The chain uses TRBV28 and TRBJ1-5, with D possibly TRBD1 on 6 matching bases. The CDR3 has 17 residues. V was pared by 6 bases and J by 1 base, with 19 bases between. CDR1 is MDHEN and CDR2 is SYDVKM in the germline V gene. The CDR3 nucleotides are TGTGCCAGCAGCCTACACCCAGGGGTGGAGAGCAATCAGCCCCAGCATTTT. Amino acid sequence: CASSLHPGVESNQPQHF.

V and J are TRBV30 and TRBJ2-1; D is unresolved. Looked up from germline, CDR1 is GTSNPN and CDR2 is SVGIG (reference sequence). This CDR3 is 15 amino acids long. V lost 4 bases, J lost 4 bases, and 17 bases lay in between. This CDR3 reads CAWINSNLAYNEQFF. The DNA of the CDR3 is TGTGCCTGGATAAACTCGAACTTGGCTTACAATGAGCAGTTCTTC.

Notes on this clone: Other DNA sequences from this sample encode an identical CDR3 as well. V is TRBV7-2 and J is TRBJ1-1; D ambiguous. The CDR3 runs to 14 residues. Germline CDR1 is SGHTA and CDR2 is FQGNSA. Trimming pared 3 bases from V and 1 base from J, leaving 9 bases between. CDR3: CASSLPGRNTEAFF. CDR3 bases: TGTGCCAGCAGCTTGCCAGGCAGGAACACTGAAGCTTTCTTT. Variable domain in full (rest from reference TRBV7-2 and TRBJ1-1): GAGVSQSPSNKVTEKGKDVELRCDPISGHTALYWYRQSLGQGLEFLIYFQGNSAPDKSGLPSDRFSAERTGGSVSTLTIQRTQQEDSAVYLCASSLPGRNTEAFFGQGTRLTVV.

This chain joins TRBV5-1 and TRBJ2-5; TRBD2 might be the D (5 bases). The V end was cut by 2 bases, the J end by 2 bases, with 13 bases between. The CDR3 length is 15 residues. Germline CDR1 and CDR2: SGHRS and YFSETQ. The CDR3 region has the DNA TGCGCCAGCAGCTTTCTACCAGCGGAACAAGAGACCCAGTACTTC. It codes for CASSFLPAEQETQYF. Based on the CDR3 plus reference TRBV5-1 and TRBJ2-5, the full variable domain is KAGVTQTPRYLIKTRGQQVTLSCSPISGHRSVSWYQQTPGQGLQFLFEYFSETQRNKGNFPGRFSGRQFSNSRSEMNVSTLELGDSALYLCASSFLPAEQETQYFGPGTRLLVL.

With respect to this clone: The same CDR3 is also encoded by other DNA sequences in this sample. The chain uses TRBV7-3 and TRBJ1-2, with a weak D call TRBD1 (5 bases). The CDR3 extends over 13 amino acids. Germline V CDR1 and CDR2: SGHTA, FQGTGA. V lost 1 base to trimming and J lost 4 bases, with 7 bases between them. CDR3 sequence reads: CASSLRGGYGYTF. The CDR3 DNA reads TGTGCCAGCAGCTTAAGGGGGGGCTATGGCTACACCTTC.

The rearrangement uses TRBV28 and TRBJ2-1; 12 bases line up with TRBD1. Trimming took 10 bases from V and 8 from J; bases not matched to a gene: 12. This CDR3 spans 15 amino acids. Germline V gives CDR1 MDHEN, CDR2 SYDVKM. The CDR3 protein is CATPFRDRGQDEQFF. CDR3 coding DNA: TGTGCCACCCCCTTCCGGGACAGGGGGCAGGATGAGCAGTTCTTC.

As to this clone: This sample includes further DNA sequences coding for the same CDR3. The rearrangement uses TRBV6-1 and TRBJ2-7; no definite D call. V was cut by 4 bases and J by 3 bases, with 7 bases left in between. Per germline, CDR1 MNHNS and CDR2 SASEGT. CDR3 length equals 12 residues. The CDR3 coding sequence is TGTGCCAGCAGTGTGGTGGGCTACGAGCAGTACTTC. This sequence encodes CASSVVGYEQYF.

V usage is TRBV2 and J usage is TRBJ2-7, with no clear D. The CDR3 length is 11 residues. V lost 8 bases to trimming and J lost 5 bases, with 10 bases between them. Per the germline V gene, CDR1 is SNHLY and CDR2 is FYNNEI. The CDR3 here is CASSRAHEQYF. The CDR3, as DNA: TGTGCCAGCTCTAGGGCCCACGAGCAGTACTTC.

This clone was counted once. This chain joins TRBV19 and TRBJ2-7; 10 bases align to TRBD2. Germline-derived CDR1 and CDR2 are LNHDA and SQIVND (reference sequence). J lost 3 bases, V lost 3 bases, and 2 bases had no gene match. The CDR3 has 14 residues. The CDR3 bases are TGTGCCAGTAGTATTCTAGCGGGGGACTACGAGCAGTACTTC. It codes for CASSILAGDYEQYF.

The chain recombines TRBV6-5 with TRBJ2-2; maybe TRBD1 (6 bases). Germline CDR1 reads MNHEY; CDR2 reads SVGAGI. V lost 5 bases and J 3 bases, leaving 13 bases between the germline ends. This CDR3 comprises 15 residues. This CDR3 is CASSPQGRDTGELFF. CDR3 in DNA: TGTGCCAGCAGTCCACAGGGAAGGGACACCGGGGAGCTGTTTTTT.

The chain is built from TRBV2 and TRBJ2-2; D remains ambiguous. The CDR3 length is 14 residues. Between the trimmed V and J ends, which lost 3 bases and 6 bases, there was a span of 11 bases. CDR1 is SNHLY, CDR2 FYNNEI, per germline. This CDR3 is CASSDRRISGELFF. DNA of the CDR3: TGTGCCAGCAGTGATCGCAGGATTTCCGGGGAGCTGTTTTTT. The full variable domain, its missing parts supplied by reference TRBV2 and TRBJ2-2, is EPEVTQTPSHQVTQMGQEVILRCVPISNHLYFYWYRQILGQKVEFLVSFYNNEISEKSEIFDDQFSVERPDGSNFTLKIRSTKLEDSAMYFCASSDRRISGELFFGEGSRLTVL.

The J gene is TRBJ2-3, the V gene TRBV5-1; tentative D call: TRBD2 (6 bases). V was cut by 5 bases and J by 3 bases, with 16 bases left in between. The CDR3 has 15 residues. Germline V lookup: CDR1 SGHRS, CDR2 YFSETQ. CDR3: CASSGPGAPTDTQYF. The CDR3 DNA is TGCGCCAGCAGTGGGCCGGGAGCCCCGACAGATACGCAGTATTTT.

The J gene is TRBJ2-4, the V gene TRBV10-3; TRBD2 aligns across 7 bases. The trim removed 8 bases at V and 6 bases at J, leaving 13 bases unmatched. Germline CDR1 reads ENHRY; CDR2 reads SYGVKD. The CDR3 sequence is 15 residues long. CDR3 sequence (DNA): TGTGCCATCGGGGGGGGAGGCCCCTCAGGAAACATTCAGTACTTC. Translation: CAIGGGGPSGNIQYF.

The chain employs TRBV11-2 and TRBJ1-2, with D possibly being TRBD1 (5 bases). CDR1 is SGHAT, CDR2 FQNNGV, per germline. CDR3 length equals 13 residues. V was pared by 1 base and J by 8 bases, with 11 bases between. The CDR3 region is CASSLGQGLGYTF. CDR3 coding DNA: TGTGCCAGCAGCTTAGGGCAGGGCCTCGGCTACACCTTC.

The rearrangement joins TRBV6-1 to TRBJ2-7; the match to TRBD2 covers 11 bases. In germline, CDR1 is MNHNS, CDR2 SASEGT. V trimming: 7 bases; J trimming: 3 bases; junction bases outside the gene matches: 8. The CDR3 runs to 15 residues. The CDR3, as DNA: TGTGCCAGCACCCCGGGACTAGCGGACCTCTACGAGCAGTACTTC. Translated: CASTPGLADLYEQYF.

This sequence joins TRBV28 and TRBJ1-4; perhaps TRBD1 as D (6 bases). The CDR3 has 16 amino acids. The V gene's germline CDR1 is MDHEN and CDR2 SYDVKM. V lost 2 bases and J lost 12, with 22 bases in between. CDR3 in amino acids: CASSLISADSLAQLFF. In DNA, the CDR3 is TGTGCCAGCAGTTTAATCTCCGCGGACAGCCTAGCCCAACTGTTTTTT.

This sequence joins TRBV27 and TRBJ1-6; D not resolved. Trimming removed 7 bases at V and 0 bases at J, with 10 bases between. This CDR3 is built from 15 residues. The V gene's germline CDR1 is MNHEY and CDR2 SMNVEV (reference sequence). The CDR3: CASTRWSSYNSPLHF. CDR3 coding DNA: TGTGCCAGCACTCGCTGGAGCTCCTATAATTCACCCCTCCACTTT.

The chain combines TRBV18 with TRBJ1-3; D is unclear. CDR1 and CDR2 from the germline V gene are KGHSH and LQKENI. With 2 bases removed from V and 6 bases from J, the gap between germline ends came to 11 bases. This CDR3 spans 14 amino acids. CDR3 in DNA: TGTGCCAGCTCACCAAACGGGGAACAAAACACCATATATTTT. Its protein product is CASSPNGEQNTIYF. The full variable domain, with the rest looked up from reference TRBV18 and TRBJ1-3, is NAGVMQNPRHLVRRRGQEARLRCSPMKGHSHVYWYRQLPEEGLKFMVYLQKENIIDESGMPKERFSAEFPKEGPSILRIQQVVRGDSAAYFCASSPNGEQNTIYFGEGSWLTVV.

The rearrangement uses TRBV6-5 and TRBJ2-6; D ambiguous. The CDR3 covers 13 residues. With 6 bases removed from V and 0 bases from J, the gap between germline ends came to 3 bases. Germline CDR1 reads MNHEY; CDR2 reads SVGAGI. CDR3 amino acids: CASRSSGANVLTF. The CDR3 DNA sequence: TGTGCCAGCAGGAGCTCTGGGGCCAACGTCCTGACTTTC.

The chain carries TRBV6-1 and TRBJ2-7, with 12 bases aligning to TRBD2. Germline lookup yields CDR1 MNHNS and CDR2 SASEGT. V lost 3 bases and J lost 7; bases outside the gene matches: 7. The CDR3 has 15 amino acids. CDR3: CASSDRLAGAGEQYF. CDR3 sequence (DNA): TGTGCCAGCAGTGATCGACTAGCGGGAGCCGGTGAGCAGTACTTC.

The rearrangement links TRBV6-4 to TRBJ2-7, with 14 nucleotides matching TRBD2. Per the germline V gene, CDR1 is MRHNA and CDR2 is SNTAGT. This CDR3 comprises 15 residues. Losses at the gene ends were 8 bases for V and 6 bases for J; bases not matched to a gene: 9. In nucleotides, the CDR3 is TGTGCCAGCCCCTCATGGACTAGCGGGAGGTGCGAGCAGTACTTC. It specifies CASPSWTSGRCEQYF.